These 18 T cell receptor beta chains came from one sample sequenced in a study of shared clonotypes between healthy human individuals. The protocol was immunoSEQ multiplex PCR, while the TCRdb copy is restricted to in-frame clones and leaves out a portion. The sample carries some 580,000 clones, roughly 98% recorded once. The naive CD8 fraction comprised CD45RO-negative cells positively selected for CCR7 and excluded terminally differentiated effector memory CD45RA+ cells. The material sequenced was naive CD8+ T cells sorted from blood. These receptors were taken from a man aged 25-40 years in good health.

The rearrangement links TRBV2 to TRBJ2-1; 10 positions agree with TRBD2. Losses at the gene ends were 6 bases for V and 0 bases for J; bases not matched to a gene: 8. The CDR3 extends over 17 amino acids. CDR1 and CDR2 (germline): SNHLY, FYNNEI. This CDR3 is CASSEWTSGDSYNEQFF. In DNA form, the CDR3 reads TGTGCCAGCAGCGAATGGACTAGCGGCGACTCCTACAATGAGCAGTTCTTC.

CDR3 region: CASSFVTGELFF. The CDR3 DNA reads as TGTGCCAGCAGCTTTGTCACCGGGGAGCTGTTTTTT. The chain recombines TRBV5-4 with TRBJ2-2; D uncertain. CDR3 length: 12 residues. The V end lost 2 bases, the J end lost 4 bases, and 3 bases lay between the germline ends. Germline CDR1 and CDR2: SGHNT and YYREEE (reference sequence).

This chain connects TRBV5-1 to TRBJ2-7; 7 bases line up with TRBD1. The CDR3 covers 14 residues. J was trimmed by 1 base and V by 2 bases; bases with no gene match: 3. Germline loops: CDR1 SGHRS, CDR2 YFSETQ. Written as DNA, the CDR3 is TGCGCCAGCAGCTTAGGGGACAGATCCTACGAGCAGTACTTC. It yields the protein CASSLGDRSYEQYF.

This rearrangement joins TRBV6-6 to TRBJ2-7, with TRBD2 matching 8 bases. This CDR3 is 15 amino acids long. V lost 4 bases and J lost 1; bases outside the gene matches: 6. Germline CDR1 is MNHNY and CDR2 is SVGAGI (reference sequence). The chain's CDR3 is CASSSAGAPSYEQYF. The CDR3 nucleotides are TGTGCCAGCAGTTCAGCGGGGGCCCCATCCTACGAGCAGTACTTC.

The chain joins TRBV6-5 to TRBJ2-7; D not resolved. V was trimmed by 0 bases and J by 3 bases, leaving 9 bases between them. Germline CDR1 reads MNHEY; CDR2 reads SVGAGI. The CDR3 covers 14 residues. CDR3 nucleotides: TGTGCCAGCAGTTACTCCGGCAGTTTCTACGAGCAGTACTTC. Translating it yields CASSYSGSFYEQYF.

The rearrangement links TRBV4-1 to TRBJ1-5, with D possibly TRBD1 on 6 matching bases. Per germline, CDR1 MGHRA and CDR2 YSYEKL. The CDR3 contains 16 residues. Trimming removed 4 bases at V and 5 bases at J, with 18 bases between. Here the CDR3 reads CASSPLHRVGYQPQHF. The DNA for the CDR3 is TGCGCCAGCAGCCCGTTGCACAGGGTCGGGTATCAGCCCCAGCATTTT.

CDR3 in DNA: TGCGCCAGCAGCCTCGACAGGGGCTTTTACGAGCAGTACTTC. Translated: CASSLDRGFYEQYF. This sequence joins TRBV5-1 and TRBJ2-7; 8 positions agree with TRBD1. The CDR3 extends over 14 amino acids. The germline V gene encodes CDR1 SGHRS and CDR2 YFSETQ. V shed 4 bases and J 4 bases; nucleotides not matched to a gene: 7.

V is TRBV4-3 and J is TRBJ2-2; 7 positions match TRBD2. Germline loops: CDR1 LGHNA, CDR2 YSLEER. V was clipped by 0 bases and J by 6 bases; unmatched bases: 1. The CDR3 totals 14 residues. DNA of the CDR3: TGCGCCAGCAGCCAAGATGGGGGGGCCGGGGAGCTGTTTTTT. Translation gives CASSQDGGAGELFF.

V and J are TRBV27 and TRBJ2-5; 10 nucleotides match TRBD1. CDR1 is MNHEY, CDR2 SMNVEV, per germline (reference sequence). The CDR3 has 15 amino acids. V gave up 5 bases and J gave up 5 bases; unmatched junction bases: 8. CDR3 bases: TGTGCCAGCAGTCCCGGACGGACAGGGGGTGAGACCCAGTACTTC. Encoded protein: CASSPGRTGGETQYF.

V gene TRBV19 combines with J gene TRBJ1-4; possibly TRBD1 for D (5 bases). Per the germline V gene, CDR1 is LNHDA and CDR2 is SQIVND (reference sequence). The CDR3 has 15 residues. V lost 7 bases and J 4 bases, leaving 16 bases between the germline ends. CDR3 protein: CASNSWMRGNEKLFF. The CDR3 DNA reads TGTGCCAGTAATTCCTGGATGAGGGGTAATGAAAAACTGTTTTTT. The full variable domain, its missing parts supplied by reference TRBV19 and TRBJ1-4, is DGGITQSPKYLFRKEGQNVTLSCEQNLNHDAMYWYRQDPGQGLRLIYYSQIVNDFQKGDIAEGYSVSREKKESFPLTVTSAQKNPTAFYLCASNSWMRGNEKLFFGSGTQLSVL.

The chain carries TRBV2 and TRBJ2-7; D might be TRBD2 (8 bases). The V end lost 0 bases, the J end lost 6 bases, and 21 bases lay between the germline ends. The germline V gene encodes CDR1 SNHLY and CDR2 FYNNEI. The CDR3 extends over 17 amino acids. CDR3 residues: CASSEAPGRGLWVEQYF. CDR3 DNA: TGTGCCAGCAGTGAAGCCCCCGGGAGGGGGCTATGGGTCGAGCAGTACTTC.

The chain combines TRBV7-2 with TRBJ2-3; D unclear. There are 14 residues in the CDR3. Germline V gene sequence: CDR1 SGHTA, CDR2 FQGNSA. The V end was cut by 1 base, the J end by 5 bases, with 10 bases between. CDR3 in amino acids: CASSLGSLGDTQYF. CDR3 DNA sequence: TGTGCCAGCAGCTTAGGATCGCTGGGAGATACGCAGTATTTT.

J is TRBJ1-5 and V is TRBV5-5, with unresolved D. CDR3 length: 17 residues. V was clipped by 2 bases and J by 6 bases, with 21 bases between them. Germline CDR1 is SGHKS and CDR2 is YYEKEE (reference sequence). CDR3 nucleotide sequence: TGTGCCAGCAGCTTTAGGAACATACGCATTGACACTCAGCCCCAGCATTTT. The encoded protein is CASSFRNIRIDTQPQHF.

This chain joins TRBV14 and TRBJ2-1, with D perhaps TRBD2 (5 bases). CDR3 length: 14 residues. Trimming shortened V by 2 bases and J by 8 bases, and 13 bases separated the two germline ends. The germline V gene encodes CDR1 SGHDN and CDR2 FVKESK. The CDR3 region is CASSQRGAVHEQFF. CDR3 DNA: TGTGCCAGCAGCCAACGGGGAGCGGTGCATGAGCAGTTCTTC.

The V call is TRBV5-1, the J call TRBJ2-7, with D perhaps matching TRBD2 (6 bases). The CDR3 extends over 15 amino acids. Trimming took off 4 bases at V and 2 bases at J, with 16 bases between the two ends. Germline V CDR1 and CDR2: SGHRS, YFSETQ. The CDR3 nucleotides are TGCGCCAGCAGCCCCCTACCGGGAGCACCCTACGAGCAGTACTTC. Protein product: CASSPLPGAPYEQYF.

The chain is built from TRBV4-1 and TRBJ1-1; TRBD1 aligns across 7 bases. Germline lookup yields CDR1 MGHRA and CDR2 YSYEKL. The CDR3 spans 17 residues. The J segment lost 0 bases and the V segment lost 2 bases, leaving 9 bases of the junction unmatched. CDR3 coding DNA: TGCGCCAGCAGCCAACTAGCCGGGACAGACATGAACACTGAAGCTTTCTTT. This gives the protein CASSQLAGTDMNTEAFF.

This chain joins TRBV27 and TRBJ2-7; TRBD2 matches at 12 bases. J lost 3 bases, V lost 6 bases, and 6 bases had no gene match. The CDR3 extends over 15 amino acids. Germline CDR1 is MNHEY and CDR2 is SMNVEV (reference sequence). The CDR3 here is CASRPTSGRIYEQYF. CDR3 coding DNA: TGTGCCAGCAGGCCGACTAGCGGGAGAATCTACGAGCAGTACTTC.

This clone was detected only once. The same CDR3 arises from other DNA sequences in this sample as well. V gene TRBV7-9 combines with J gene TRBJ2-5; D is uncertain. CDR3 length equals 14 residues. Trimming took 4 bases from V and 5 from J, leaving 14 bases between them. The germline CDR1 and CDR2 sequences are SEHNR and FQNEAQ (reference sequence). The CDR3 reads CASSSGGLRETQYF. As DNA, the CDR3 is TGTGCCAGCAGCTCTGGCGGCCTCCGGGAGACCCAGTACTTC.